These 20 T cell receptor beta chains were all obtained from the same sample, sequenced in a study of shared clonotypes between healthy human individuals. Terminally differentiated effector memory CD45RA+ cells were left out of the naive CD8 fraction, which was CD45RO-negative and positively selected for CCR7. Assay used: immunoSEQ multiplex PCR; TCRdb lists only in-frame clones, some missing. Of under 1 million clones listed, about 92% are singletons. The material sequenced was naive CD8+ T cells sorted from blood. Receptor source: a man younger than 40 in good health.

The rearrangement uses TRBV11-2 and TRBJ2-1; a weak D match, TRBD1 (6 bases). The CDR3 sequence is 16 residues long. With 4 bases removed from V and 2 bases from J, the gap between germline ends came to 15 bases. Germline V lookup: CDR1 SGHAT, CDR2 FQNNGV. This chain's CDR3 is CASSYKSGGPYNEQFF. DNA for the CDR3: TGTGCCAGCAGCTACAAAAGTGGGGGCCCCTACAATGAGCAGTTCTTC.

The rearrangement joins TRBV30 to TRBJ2-3; D gene uncertain. The V end lost 3 bases, the J end lost 0 bases, and 16 bases lay between the germline ends. The CDR3 is 16 residues long. CDR1 is GTSNPN and CDR2 is SVGIG in the germline V gene (reference sequence). CDR3 loop: CAWSRPATRSTDTQYF. CDR3 nucleotide sequence: TGTGCCTGGAGCCGACCGGCGACAAGAAGCACAGATACGCAGTATTTT. Complete variable domain (other parts from reference TRBV30 and TRBJ2-3): SQTIHQWPATLVQPVGSPLSLECTVEGTSNPNLYWYRQAAGRGLQLLFYSVGIGQISSEVPQNLSASRPQDRQFILSSKKLLLSDSGFYLCAWSRPATRSTDTQYFGPGTRLTVL.

The V gene is TRBV13, the J gene TRBJ2-7; TRBD1 matches at 9 bases. The CDR3 extends over 14 amino acids. V was clipped by 1 base and J by 3 bases; unmatched bases: 1. From germline, CDR1 is PRHDT and CDR2 FYEKMQ (reference sequence). CDR3 sequence reads: CASSLEGQGYEQYF. The CDR3 nucleotides are TGTGCCAGCAGCTTAGAGGGACAGGGCTACGAGCAGTACTTC. The variable domain in full, completed from reference TRBV13 and TRBJ2-7, reads AAGVIQSPRHLIKEKRETATLKCYPIPRHDTVYWYQQGPGQDPQFLISFYEKMQSDKGSIPDRFSAQQFSDYHSELNMSSLELGDSALYFCASSLEGQGYEQYFGPGTRLTVT.

This chain connects TRBV7-2 to TRBJ1-1, with 7 bases that match TRBD1. CDR1 and CDR2 from the germline V gene are SGHTA and FQGNSA. The CDR3 consists of 16 residues. With 5 bases clipped from V and 0 bases from J, the junction kept 9 bases outside the gene matches. This chain's CDR3 is CASSPRQGMMNTEAFF. DNA of the CDR3: TGTGCCAGCAGCCCTCGACAGGGCATGATGAACACTGAAGCTTTCTTT.

This clone was found once. The genes are TRBV28 and TRBJ2-2; D is ambiguous. The germline gives CDR1 MDHEN, CDR2 SYDVKM. V gave up 6 bases and J gave up 0 bases, with 17 bases separating them. The CDR3 extends over 17 amino acids. The CDR3 DNA is TGTGCCAGCAGCCCCCCCTTAAAGTACGCGAACACCGGGGAGCTGTTTTTT. Translating gives CASSPPLKYANTGELFF.

The chain recombines TRBV18 with TRBJ2-3; D is unclear. V lost 0 bases and J 2 bases, leaving 15 bases between the germline ends. The CDR3 has 17 amino acids. CDR1 KGHSH and CDR2 LQKENI come from the germline V gene. CDR3 loop: CASSPPLPAGHTDTQYF. The CDR3 region has the DNA TGTGCCAGCTCACCACCACTGCCTGCAGGCCACACAGATACGCAGTATTTT.

V gene TRBV28 combines with J gene TRBJ2-7; 9 bases match TRBD1. Germline loops: CDR1 MDHEN, CDR2 SYDVKM. Trimming took 4 bases from V and 6 from J; bases not matched to a gene: 7. The CDR3 is made up of 14 amino acids. CDR3: CASSSRGQGGEQYF. CDR3 in DNA: TGTGCCAGCAGTTCTCGGGGACAGGGAGGCGAGCAGTACTTC.

The chain joins TRBV7-6 to TRBJ1-5, with D tentatively TRBD1 (5 bases). This CDR3 is built from 13 residues. Per the germline V gene, CDR1 is SGHVS and CDR2 is FNYEAQ. The germline V and J ends were trimmed by 4 bases and 2 bases, with 6 bases remaining between them. CDR3 nucleotide sequence: TGTGCCAGCAGCTCGGGGGGCAATCAGCCCCAGCATTTT. Translating it yields CASSSGGNQPQHF.

The J gene is TRBJ2-1, the V gene TRBV7-9; TRBD2 agrees at 8 bases. The CDR3 totals 15 residues. CDR1 and CDR2 from the germline V gene are SEHNR and FQNEAQ (reference sequence). After removal of 4 bases from V and 7 bases from J, the junction contained 9 bases not matched to a gene. The CDR3 is CASSWAAGARNEQFF. Here the CDR3 DNA reads TGTGCCAGCAGCTGGGCAGCGGGAGCACGTAATGAGCAGTTCTTC.

This chain uses TRBV27 with TRBJ1-4; no reliable D call. Germline V gene sequence: CDR1 MNHEY, CDR2 SMNVEV (reference sequence). The CDR3 is made up of 17 amino acids. V was cut by 3 bases and J by 7 bases, with 21 bases left in between. CDR3 nucleotide sequence: TGTGCCAGCAGTTTCTCCCTCGGAGAAGTCATGCCTGAAAAACTGTTTTTT. Residues: CASSFSLGEVMPEKLFF.

The rearrangement links TRBV27 to TRBJ1-1, with TRBD1 identical over 8 bases. Germline-derived CDR1 and CDR2 are MNHEY and SMNVEV (reference sequence). J was trimmed by 0 bases and V by 6 bases; bases with no gene match: 9. The length of the CDR3 is 16 residues. CDR3 nucleotides: TGTGCCAGCAGCTACAGGGGGGGATTGATGAACACTGAAGCTTTCTTT. Amino acid sequence: CASSYRGGLMNTEAFF.

The genes are TRBV5-5 and TRBJ2-7, with D possibly being TRBD1 or TRBD2 (5 bases each). Germline lookup yields CDR1 SGHKS and CDR2 YYEKEE (reference sequence). V lost 5 bases to trimming and J lost 4 bases, with 16 bases between them. This CDR3 has 14 amino acids. The CDR3, as DNA: TGTGCCAGCAGTCCCTGGGACGGGGAATACGAGCAGTACTTC. Its protein is CASSPWDGEYEQYF.

J is TRBJ2-3 and V is TRBV5-4, with 9 nucleotides matching TRBD1. CDR1 is SGHNT, CDR2 YYREEE, per germline (reference sequence). After removal of 1 base from V and 2 bases from J, the junction contained 5 bases not matched to a gene. The CDR3 spans 16 residues. Here the CDR3 reads CASSLMGTGLTDTQYF. The CDR3 DNA is TGTGCCAGCAGCTTGATGGGGACAGGGCTCACAGATACGCAGTATTTT.

The V gene is TRBV27, the J gene TRBJ2-3, with D perhaps TRBD2 (5 bases). Germline V gene lookup returns CDR1 MNHEY and CDR2 SMNVEV (reference sequence). The V and J ends lost 5 bases and 5 bases respectively, with 8 bases between them. The CDR3 totals 12 residues. CDR3 nucleotides: TGTGCCAGCAGTCATGGACTAGATACGCAGTATTTT. It yields the protein CASSHGLDTQYF.

In DNA, the CDR3 is TGTGCCAGCAGCTTAGCGACAGGGACTAGCGGGAGGAGATATGAGCAGTTCTTC. Translating gives CASSLATGTSGRRYEQFF. The chain joins TRBV7-9 to TRBJ2-1, with 15 positions matching TRBD2. The CDR3 runs to 18 residues. The trim removed 0 bases at V and 8 bases at J, leaving 8 bases unmatched. Germline loops: CDR1 SEHNR, CDR2 FQNEAQ (reference sequence). Combining the CDR3 with reference TRBV7-9 and TRBJ2-1 gives the whole variable domain DTGVSQNPRHKITKRGQNVTFRCDPISEHNRLYWYRQTLGQGPEFLTYFQNEAQLEKSRLLSDRFSAERPKGSFSTLEIQRTEQGDSAMYLCASSLATGTSGRRYEQFFGPGTRLTVL.

The rearrangement links TRBV19 to TRBJ1-2, with 9 bases that match TRBD1. CDR3 length: 14 residues. V shed 5 bases, J shed 1 base, and the junction held 2 bases outside the gene matches. CDR1 and CDR2 (germline): LNHDA, SQIVND (reference sequence). The CDR3 sequence is CASSPGQGNYGYTF. As DNA, the CDR3 is TGTGCCAGTAGTCCGGGACAGGGTAACTATGGCTACACCTTC. The full variable domain, completed using reference TRBV19 and TRBJ1-2, is DGGITQSPKYLFRKEGQNVTLSCEQNLNHDAMYWYRQDPGQGLRLIYYSQIVNDFQKGDIAEGYSVSREKKESFPLTVTSAQKNPTAFYLCASSPGQGNYGYTFGSGTRLTVV.

The chain carries TRBV6-6 and TRBJ2-1; 10 bases line up with TRBD1. The germline V gene has CDR1 MNHNY and CDR2 SVGAGI (reference sequence). This CDR3 has 15 amino acids. V shed 4 bases, J shed 4 bases, and the junction held 4 bases outside the gene matches. In DNA form, the CDR3 reads TGTGCCAGCAGTTCCGGGACAGGGGAATACAATGAGCAGTTCTTC. This gives the protein CASSSGTGEYNEQFF.

CDR3 in DNA: TGTGCCTGGAGTGTAGGGCTAGAGCGCCCAGATACGCAGTATTTT. This encodes CAWSVGLERPDTQYF. The chain employs TRBV30 and TRBJ2-3, with D hard to call. Between the trimmed V and J ends, which lost 0 bases and 4 bases, there was a span of 14 bases. This CDR3 region has 15 residues. In germline, CDR1 is GTSNPN, CDR2 SVGIG (reference sequence).

The chain combines TRBV19 with TRBJ1-1; D not certain. CDR1 and CDR2 from the germline V gene are LNHDA and SQIVND (reference sequence). CDR3 length: 14 amino acids. V was cut by 3 bases and J by 7 bases, with 15 bases left in between. CDR3 region: CASSIGRGRHEAFF. DNA for the CDR3: TGTGCCAGTAGTATTGGGCGCGGCAGACATGAAGCTTTCTTT.

This chain joins TRBV19 and TRBJ2-5; D possibly matches TRBD1 or TRBD2 (5 bases each). Germline loops: CDR1 LNHDA, CDR2 SQIVND (reference sequence). This CDR3 has 15 residues. V was cut by 9 bases and J by 5 bases, with 22 bases left in between. CDR3 sequence: CARGSDRPDKETQYF. The CDR3 nucleotides are TGTGCCAGAGGGAGTGACAGACCGGACAAGGAGACCCAGTACTTC.